Following are 4 T cell receptor beta chains from one sample sequenced in a study of T cells in Graves' hyperthyroidism and ophthalmopathy. There were TCR beta CDR3 regions amplified from RNA transcripts. First-round RT-PCR targeting the TCR CDR3 was performed with the HTBI primer set. TCRdb processed the multiplex PCR reads anew with MiXCR; each CDR3 protein has one entry. The data show 94,000 or so distinct CDR3 sequences, around 52% seen once. The specimen sequenced was blood. The receptor source for this set is a woman aged 40-49 years with Graves' hyperthyroidism.

This clonotype has ten or more counts. This chain joins TRBV7-2 and TRBJ1-2, with a tentative D call TRBD1 (5 bases). V lost 5 bases to trimming and J lost 5 bases, with 12 bases between them. The germline V gene encodes CDR1 SGHTA and CDR2 FQGNSA. CDR3 size: 13 residues. The CDR3 sequence: CASSLLQDYGYTF. The CDR3 DNA is TGTGCCAGCAGCCTACTACAGGATTATGGCTACACCTTC.

The sample holds a few counts of this clonotype. The rearrangement joins TRBV5-4 to TRBJ2-5; D not resolved. Trimming removed 0 bases from V and 7 bases from J, with 7 bases in between. This CDR3 region has 12 residues. Germline loops: CDR1 SGHNT, CDR2 YYREEE (reference sequence). The DNA of the CDR3 is TGTGCCAGCAGCTTGGCCCGAGGGACCCAGTACTTC. The encoded protein is CASSLARGTQYF.

J is TRBJ1-2 and V is TRBV13; 10 positions agree with TRBD1. This CDR3 contains 17 residues. Germline V gene data show CDR1 as PRHDT and CDR2 as FYEKMQ (reference sequence). V was clipped by 1 base and J by 7 bases; unmatched bases: 12. The CDR3, as DNA: TGTGCCAGCAGCTTAGTCGTGCGGACAGGGGGGGCGGGTGGCTACACCTTC. It specifies CASSLVVRTGGAGGYTF.

The chain employs TRBV10-3 and TRBJ2-7; 11 bases map to TRBD1. CDR1 and CDR2 from the germline V gene are ENHRY and SYGVKD. The CDR3 has 14 residues. Unmatched junction bases numbered 4, after V lost 6 bases and J lost 3 bases. The CDR3 sequence: CAIRGTGGIYEQYF. CDR3 nucleotides: TGTGCCATCAGGGGGACAGGGGGGATCTACGAGCAGTACTTC.